This entry lists 14 T cell receptor beta chains sequenced from one sample in a study of regulatory T cells in long-lasting Graves disease. The time point denotes: persistent/refractory GD, antithyroid drugs over 5 years with positive TRAb. PBMCs were the source of the RNA used for TCR sequencing. Combining iRepertoire HTBI primers with Arm-PCR of CDR3 regions, the authors built TCR beta libraries. TCRdb reanalysed the multiplex PCR reads using MiXCR and keeps one entry per CDR3 protein. The table shows 600,000 to 850,000 distinct CDR3 sequences, with 30% occurring only once. Here the sequenced sample was peripheral blood mononuclear cells (PBMCs), taken when the disease was refractory, from a patient treated with antithyroid drugs. The receptors come from a female donor with Graves disease.

This chain connects TRBV16 to TRBJ1-1; D is ambiguous. Germline V gene lookup returns CDR1 KGHSY and CDR2 FQNENV. V was pared by 5 bases and J by 0 bases, with 7 bases between. This CDR3 has 13 amino acids. CDR3 coding DNA: TGTGCCAGCAGCGGGAATTTGAACACTGAAGCTTTCTTT. Its protein is CASSGNLNTEAFF.

V is TRBV5-1 and J is TRBJ1-2; 10 bases align to TRBD1. The CDR3 runs 14 residues. Germline CDR1 SGHRS, CDR2 YFSETQ. V gave up 3 bases and J gave up 5 bases; unmatched junction bases: 4. The CDR3 DNA reads TGCGCCAGCAGCTCGGGGGGACAGGGGTATGGCTACACCTTC. Its translation is CASSSGGQGYGYTF.

This clonotype was counted only a few times. The chain couples TRBV2 to TRBJ1-6; 9 positions match TRBD1. After removal of 3 bases from V and 9 bases from J, the junction contained 3 bases not matched to a gene. The germline CDR1 and CDR2 sequences are SNHLY and FYNNEI. The CDR3 sequence is 14 residues long. The CDR3 DNA follows: TGTGCCAGCAGTGAGGGGACAGGGCTTTCACCCCTCCACTTT. This translates into CASSEGTGLSPLHF.

CDR3 region: CASNSQGLSNYGYTF. In DNA, the CDR3 is TGCGCCAGCAACTCGCAGGGACTATCAAACTATGGCTACACCTTC. V usage is TRBV4-1 and J usage is TRBJ1-2; weak D call: TRBD1 (5 bases). CDR1 MGHRA and CDR2 YSYEKL come from the germline V gene. This CDR3 is 15 amino acids long. V lost 7 bases, J lost 2 bases, and 17 bases lay in between.

This clonotype has more than one count but fewer than ten. The chain links TRBV25-1 to TRBJ2-7, with 7 bases fitting TRBD1. Germline CDR1 reads MGHDK; CDR2 reads SYGVNS. This CDR3 is 16 amino acids long. Losses at the gene ends were 6 bases for V and 0 bases for J; bases not matched to a gene: 11. The CDR3 sequence: CASRAPIGTASYEQYF. The CDR3, as DNA: TGTGCCAGCAGGGCGCCCATTGGGACAGCCTCCTACGAGCAGTACTTC.

This clonotype appeared many times. This chain joins TRBV2 and TRBJ2-7; 12 positions agree with TRBD1. CDR3 length equals 15 residues. From germline, CDR1 is SNHLY and CDR2 FYNNEI. J gave up 5 bases and V 5 bases, and 7 bases lay outside the gene matches. This CDR3 is CASSFPGQGADEQYF. CDR3 in DNA: TGTGCCAGCAGTTTCCCGGGACAGGGGGCCGACGAGCAGTACTTC.

A note on this clonotype: This may be a read error, as it is one base from a much larger clone. The CDR3 carries no conserved terminal phenylalanine or tryptophan, so it likely arises from a read error. V is TRBV27 and J is TRBJ1-2, with 7 bases lining up with TRBD1. The CDR3 is 14 residues long. Per the germline V gene, CDR1 is MNHEY and CDR2 is SMNVEV (reference sequence). The junction had 8 bases not matched to a gene; V was cut back by 7 bases and J by 3 bases. The CDR3 DNA follows: TGTGCCAGCACCCAACATACAGGGGACTATGGCTACACCTCC. This encodes CASTQHTGDYGYTS.

The chain carries TRBV9 and TRBJ1-1; the D is unclear. Germline V gene data show CDR1 as SGDLS and CDR2 as YYNGEE. This CDR3 comprises 14 residues. The germline V and J ends were trimmed by 4 bases and 0 bases, with 10 bases remaining between them. CDR3 DNA: TGTGCCAGCAGCCCCAGGATCTTGAACACTGAAGCTTTCTTT. This sequence encodes CASSPRILNTEAFF. Looking up the rest from reference TRBV9 and TRBJ1-1 gives the full variable domain: DSGVTQTPKHLITATGQRVTLRCSPRSGDLSVYWYQQSLDQGLQFLIQYYNGEERAKGNILERFSAQQFPDLHSELNLSSLELGDSALYFCASSPRILNTEAFFGQGTRLTVV.

This clonotype was counted only a few times. The chain carries TRBV2 and TRBJ2-2, with 8 bases aligning to TRBD1. CDR1 is SNHLY, CDR2 FYNNEI, per germline. The CDR3 runs to 16 residues. V shed 5 bases, J shed 0 bases, and the junction held 5 bases outside the gene matches. The CDR3 DNA is TGTGCCAGCAGTAGGGACAGGACTTCGAACACCGGGGAGCTGTTTTTT. Encoded protein: CASSRDRTSNTGELFF.

This rearrangement joins TRBV28 to TRBJ2-1; no reliable D call. V was pared by 2 bases and J by 11 bases, with 10 bases between. This CDR3 region has 12 residues. Germline V gene sequence: CDR1 MDHEN, CDR2 SYDVKM. CDR3 DNA sequence: TGTGCCAGCAGTTTAAAGTGGGGAAAGCAGTTCTTC. Translated: CASSLKWGKQFF.

This clonotype was counted only a few times. The chain employs TRBV12-3 or TRBV12-4 and TRBJ1-2; a weak D match, TRBD1 (5 bases). This CDR3 is built from 14 residues. Between the trimmed V and J ends, which lost 8 bases and 5 bases, there was a span of 18 bases. CDR3 region: CASAINRIQYGYTF. The CDR3 DNA sequence: TGTGCCAGCGCCATCAACAGGATCCAATATGGCTACACCTTC.

In its sample, this clonotype was seen many times. The chain recombines TRBV30 with TRBJ2-7; D is ambiguous. The ends were cut back, 0 bases at V and 5 bases at J, with 5 bases in the middle. This CDR3 is 11 amino acids long. The germline V gene encodes CDR1 GTSNPN and CDR2 SVGIG (reference sequence). CDR3 DNA sequence: TGTGCCTGGAGTGTAAAAGACGAGCAGTACTTC. Residues: CAWSVKDEQYF.

V gene TRBV9 combines with J gene TRBJ1-4; 10 nucleotides line up with TRBD1. Germline V gene lookup returns CDR1 SGDLS and CDR2 YYNGEE. The trim removed 0 bases at V and 7 bases at J, leaving 6 bases unmatched. CDR3 length equals 16 residues. The CDR3 protein is CASSVEPGTGVEKLFF. The CDR3 nucleotides read TGTGCCAGCAGCGTAGAGCCCGGGACAGGGGTTGAAAAACTGTTTTTT.

This clonotype was detected many times. The J gene is TRBJ1-5, the V gene TRBV2; a weak D match, TRBD1 (6 bases). Germline-derived CDR1 and CDR2 are SNHLY and FYNNEI. This CDR3 is 14 amino acids long. Trimming pared 11 bases from V and 1 base from J, leaving 15 bases between. The CDR3 reads CAGQQGGSNQPQHF. The CDR3 DNA sequence: TGTGCCGGACAACAGGGAGGGAGCAATCAGCCCCAGCATTTT.